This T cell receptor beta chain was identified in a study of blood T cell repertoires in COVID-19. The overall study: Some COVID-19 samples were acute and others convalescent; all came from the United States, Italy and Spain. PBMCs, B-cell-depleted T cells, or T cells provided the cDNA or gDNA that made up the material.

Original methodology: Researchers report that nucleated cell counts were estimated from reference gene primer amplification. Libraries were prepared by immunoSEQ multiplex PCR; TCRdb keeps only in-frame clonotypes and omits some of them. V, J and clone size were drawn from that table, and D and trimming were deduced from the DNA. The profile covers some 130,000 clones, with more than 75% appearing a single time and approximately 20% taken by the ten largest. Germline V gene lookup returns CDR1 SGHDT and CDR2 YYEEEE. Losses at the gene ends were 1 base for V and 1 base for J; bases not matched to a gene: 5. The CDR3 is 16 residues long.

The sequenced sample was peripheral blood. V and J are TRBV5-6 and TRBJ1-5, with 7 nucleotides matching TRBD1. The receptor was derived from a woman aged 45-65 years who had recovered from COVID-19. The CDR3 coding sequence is TGTGCCAGCAGCTTGACGACAGGGTGGAGCAATCAGCCCCAGCATTTT. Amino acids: CASSLTTGWSNQPQHF.